The 16 T cell receptor beta chains reported below all come from one sample, sequenced in a study of T cell responses to AZD1222 COVID-19 vaccine listed by TCRdb under 2021. Library preparation employed the immunoSEQ multiplex PCR assay. The table was pulled from immuneACCESS by TCRdb, which kept in-frame rearrangements only. Such tables lose some clones; where checked, under half of the loss comes from unresolved V genes, and the rest has no known cause. The sample yields more than 100,000 clones; around 92% were counted once. The ten largest clonotypes hold under 60% of the sample. The time point label corresponds to: baseline before first vaccination. The specimen comprised peripheral blood, sampled on day 0 of AZD1222 vaccination. Receptor source: an adult in good health.

The chain joins TRBV5-1 to TRBJ1-1, with 7 bases identical to TRBD1. CDR1 and CDR2 from the germline V gene are SGHRS and YFSETQ. This CDR3 comprises 16 residues. V shed 0 bases, J shed 3 bases, and the junction held 8 bases outside the gene matches. The DNA for the CDR3 is TGCGCCAGCAGCTTGGCGACGGGGACAGAGTACACTGAAGCTTTCTTT. This gives the protein CASSLATGTEYTEAFF.

The chain employs TRBV10-3 and TRBJ1-4, with 10 nucleotides matching TRBD1. There are 15 residues in the CDR3. Per the germline V gene, CDR1 is ENHRY and CDR2 is SYGVKD. J gave up 5 bases and V 10 bases, and 10 bases lay outside the gene matches. The CDR3 reads CATKRPGQGNEKLFF. CDR3 nucleotides: TGTGCCACCAAGCGGCCGGGACAGGGGAATGAAAAACTGTTTTTT.

The chain has TRBV6-2 or TRBV6-3 and TRBJ1-5; weak D call: TRBD1 (5 bases). Germline values: CDR1 MNHEY, CDR2 SVGEGT. V lost 5 bases and J 6 bases, leaving 20 bases between the germline ends. The CDR3 contains 16 residues. CDR3 nucleotide sequence: TGTGCCAGCAGTCTTCCCCCTCAGGGAAGGGGTCAGCCCCAGCATTTT. Residues: CASSLPPQGRGQPQHF.

The gene calls are TRBV5-1 and TRBJ2-2; D is unresolved. The V end lost 0 bases, the J end lost 4 bases, and 13 bases lay between the germline ends. In germline, CDR1 is SGHRS, CDR2 YFSETQ. The CDR3 is made up of 16 amino acids. The CDR3 DNA sequence: TGCGCCAGCAGCTTGGTAGCAGCCAAAAGCACCGGGGAGCTGTTTTTT. It encodes CASSLVAAKSTGELFF.

The J gene is TRBJ2-4, the V gene TRBV19; maybe TRBD1 (6 bases). Germline CDR1 and CDR2: LNHDA and SQIVND (reference sequence). Trimming removed 4 bases from V and 7 bases from J, with 20 bases in between. This CDR3 comprises 16 residues. CDR3 nucleotides: TGTGCCAGTAGTACCGGACAGTTACCTACCATGAACATTCAGTACTTC. This sequence encodes CASSTGQLPTMNIQYF.

The CDR3 nucleotides are TGTGCCAGCTCACCACCGATAACGTCTTACAATGAGCAGTTCTTC. Residues: CASSPPITSYNEQFF. The chain employs TRBV18 and TRBJ2-1; D uncertain. The CDR3 is made up of 15 amino acids. The ends were cut back, 0 bases at V and 4 bases at J, with 10 bases in the middle. Germline V lookup: CDR1 KGHSH, CDR2 LQKENI.

This clone was recorded only once. The chain couples TRBV28 to TRBJ2-5, with 8 bases fitting TRBD1. Germline CDR1 is MDHEN and CDR2 is SYDVKM. The CDR3 runs to 14 residues. Trimming at V came to 6 bases and at J to 2 bases, leaving 5 bases not matched to a gene. CDR3 sequence: CASSPRQGQETQYF. The DNA for the CDR3 is TGTGCCAGCAGCCCTAGACAGGGGCAAGAGACCCAGTACTTC.

V is TRBV5-1 and J is TRBJ2-7; tentatively, D is TRBD2 (5 bases). This CDR3 comprises 17 residues. Trimming pared 2 bases from V and 2 bases from J, leaving 20 bases between. Germline V CDR1 and CDR2: SGHRS, YFSETQ. The CDR3 loop reads CASSLKTEANLAYEQYF. The DNA for the CDR3 is TGCGCCAGCAGCTTAAAGACGGAGGCCAACCTCGCCTACGAGCAGTACTTC.

The genes are TRBV5-6 and TRBJ1-2, with 8 bases that match TRBD1. The CDR3 length is 14 residues. V lost 4 bases to trimming and J lost 3 bases; unmatched junction nucleotides: 5. Germline loops: CDR1 SGHDT, CDR2 YYEEEE. The CDR3 spells CASSLTTGDYGYTF. The CDR3 DNA reads as TGTGCCAGCAGCCTCACGACAGGGGACTATGGCTACACCTTC. The entire variable domain, with the rest obtained from reference TRBV5-6 and TRBJ1-2, is as follows: DAGVTQSPTHLIKTRGQQVTLRCSPKSGHDTVSWYQQALGQGPQFIFQYYEEEERQRGNFPDRFSGHQFPNYSSELNVNALLLGDSALYLCASSLTTGDYGYTFGSGTRLTVV.

The chain is built from TRBV29-1 and TRBJ2-3, with D maybe TRBD2 (6 bases). The CDR3 runs 13 residues. CDR1 and CDR2 from the germline V gene are SQVTM and ANQGSEA. Trimming shortened V by 6 bases and J by 6 bases, and 16 bases separated the two germline ends. This CDR3 reads CSVYWRARDTQYF. The CDR3 region has the DNA TGCAGCGTCTACTGGAGGGCTCGGGATACGCAGTATTTT.

The CDR3 DNA reads TGTGCCAGCAGCTTATGGACCTTAATGGGAAACACCATATATTTT. This sequence encodes CASSLWTLMGNTIYF. The rearrangement joins TRBV7-7 to TRBJ1-3, with no clear D. Germline-derived CDR1 and CDR2 are SSHAT and FNYEAQ (reference sequence). The CDR3 covers 15 residues. V lost 2 bases and J lost 4, with 12 bases in between.

The chain combines TRBV10-3 with TRBJ2-7, with D unresolved. CDR3 size: 15 residues. CDR1 and CDR2 from the germline V gene are ENHRY and SYGVKD. V lost 0 bases and J 4 bases, leaving 13 bases between the germline ends. This chain's CDR3 is CAISESGLNGYEQYF. CDR3 DNA: TGTGCCATCAGTGAGTCGGGCTTAAATGGGTACGAGCAGTACTTC.

This clone has just one count. V is TRBV3-1 (or the pseudogene TRBV3-2) and J is TRBJ2-5, with D tentatively TRBD2 (7 bases). Germline CDR1 is LGHDT and CDR2 is YNNKEL (reference sequence). Trimming pared 2 bases from V and 4 bases from J, leaving 8 bases between. The CDR3 sequence is 13 residues long. CDR3 nucleotide sequence: TGTGCCAGCAGCCAAAGGGGGGGAGAGACCCAGTACTTC. This translates into CASSQRGGETQYF.

The rearrangement uses TRBV5-4 and TRBJ2-7; D remains ambiguous. CDR1 SGHNT and CDR2 YYREEE come from the germline V gene (reference sequence). There are 14 residues in the CDR3. The V and J ends lost 0 bases and 2 bases respectively, with 9 bases between them. The CDR3, as DNA: TGTGCCAGCAGCTTGGGGAAAGGCCCCTACGAGCAGTACTTC. The encoded protein is CASSLGKGPYEQYF.

J is TRBJ1-2 and V is TRBV28; D gene uncertain. CDR1 and CDR2 (germline): MDHEN, SYDVKM. Between the trimmed V and J ends, which lost 7 bases and 1 base, there was a span of 10 bases. The CDR3 length is 13 residues. This CDR3 reads CASKVVGNYGYTF. CDR3 in DNA: TGTGCCAGCAAAGTTGTAGGTAACTATGGCTACACCTTC.

This clone has only one observation. The V gene is TRBV30, the J gene TRBJ1-4; TRBD1 matches at 7 bases. Germline CDR1 reads GTSNPN; CDR2 reads SVGIG (reference sequence). The CDR3 is made up of 14 amino acids. V was clipped by 1 base and J by 7 bases; unmatched bases: 6. Here the CDR3 DNA reads TGTGCCTGGAGTGAGACAGGGTTGAGTGAAAAACTGTTTTTT. Its translation: CAWSETGLSEKLFF.